Listed here are 17 T cell receptor beta chains from one sample, sequenced in a study of T cell repertoires in cytomegalovirus infection. TCRdb reprocessed the reads via MiXCR and lists one record per CDR3 protein. The top ten hold roughly 10% of the sample, which has about 460,000 distinct CDR3 sequences, approximately 11% seen once. Sequenced material: PBMCs. These receptors all stem from a human donor in good health (CMV status not recorded). Some clones in this sample may be carry-over from other donors' samples.

This clonotype has a count of ten or more. The CDR3 reads CASSSSGGTIEQYF. The CDR3 DNA is TGTGCCAGCAGCTCTTCGGGGGGGACTATCGAGCAGTACTTC. The chain combines TRBV14 with TRBJ2-7, with 8 positions matching TRBD2. Unmatched junction bases numbered 9, after V lost 5 bases and J lost 6 bases. This CDR3 contains 14 residues. Germline V CDR1 and CDR2: SGHDN, FVKESK. The whole variable domain, filled in from reference TRBV14 and TRBJ2-7, reads EAGVTQFPSHSVIEKGQTVTLRCDPISGHDNLYWYRRVMGKEIKFLLHFVKESKQDESGMPNNRFLAERTGGTYSTLKVQPAELEDSGVYFCASSSSGGTIEQYFGPGTRLTVT.

This clonotype came up a few times. The rearrangement links TRBV28 to TRBJ1-5; D is unresolved. This CDR3 is built from 13 residues. From germline, CDR1 is MDHEN and CDR2 SYDVKM. Trimming stripped 6 bases from V and 9 bases from J, with 15 bases between. Here the CDR3 reads CASSLESQRPQHF. CDR3 bases: TGTGCCAGCAGCCTGGAGAGTCAGAGGCCCCAGCATTTT.

The chain is built from TRBV4-2 and TRBJ2-5; 8 bases match TRBD2. CDR1 LGHNA and CDR2 YNFKEQ come from the germline V gene. Unmatched junction bases numbered 8, after V lost 1 base and J lost 4 bases. This CDR3 has 16 amino acids. For the CDR3, the DNA is TGTGCCAGCAGCCAAGCCCCGGGAGGGGAGGTAGAGACCCAGTACTTC. Its protein product is CASSQAPGGEVETQYF.

This clonotype has only a few counts. The V gene is TRBV28, the J gene TRBJ2-3; 9 bases align to TRBD2. J gave up 2 bases and V 5 bases, and 8 bases lay outside the gene matches. CDR3 length equals 16 residues. Germline V gene lookup returns CDR1 MDHEN and CDR2 SYDVKM. The CDR3 region is CASSPRGGRDTDTQYF. The CDR3 nucleotides are TGTGCCAGCAGTCCGAGGGGCGGGAGGGACACAGATACGCAGTATTTT.

This clonotype was counted ten times or more. This chain links TRBV7-9 with TRBJ2-1; 12 bases map to TRBD1. Trimming cost V 5 bases and J 8 bases; bases outside gene matches: 7. In germline, CDR1 is SEHNR, CDR2 FQNEAQ (reference sequence). The CDR3 loop spans 15 amino acids. As DNA, the CDR3 is TGTGCCAGCAGCCGGGACAGGGGGCGGGAGGATGAGCAGTTCTTC. It yields the protein CASSRDRGREDEQFF.

J is TRBJ2-1 and V is TRBV2; 8 positions agree with TRBD2. With V trimmed by 6 bases and J by 3 bases, 7 bases remained unmatched. In germline, CDR1 is SNHLY, CDR2 FYNNEI. The CDR3 is 15 amino acids. Here the CDR3 reads CASRAVAGGYNEQFF. CDR3 DNA sequence: TGTGCCAGCAGGGCCGTGGCGGGGGGCTACAATGAGCAGTTCTTC. The whole variable domain, remainder taken from reference TRBV2 and TRBJ2-1, is EPEVTQTPSHQVTQMGQEVILRCVPISNHLYFYWYRQILGQKVEFLVSFYNNEISEKSEIFDDQFSVERPDGSNFTLKIRSTKLEDSAMYFCASRAVAGGYNEQFFGPGTRLTVL.

This clonotype was detected once. The rearrangement links TRBV20-1 to TRBJ2-3; possibly TRBD2 for D (5 bases). V lost 4 bases to trimming and J lost 3 bases, with 17 bases between them. Germline values: CDR1 DFQATT, CDR2 SNEGSKA (reference sequence). This CDR3 comprises 15 residues. CDR3 region: CSANLFGVLTDTQYF. The CDR3 nucleotides are TGCAGTGCTAACTTGTTCGGGGTTCTGACAGATACGCAGTATTTT.

This clonotype was seen at least ten times. V and J are TRBV28 and TRBJ1-1; D is undetermined. The germline gives CDR1 MDHEN, CDR2 SYDVKM. The CDR3 contains 13 residues. Trimming removed 6 bases at V and 4 bases at J, with 12 bases between. The CDR3 loop reads CASRGYYSTEAFF. Here the CDR3 DNA reads TGTGCCAGCAGGGGCTACTACAGCACTGAAGCTTTCTTT.

The sample holds a few counts of this clonotype. The chain links TRBV28 to TRBJ2-5; D gene uncertain. The CDR3 covers 12 residues. Germline V CDR1 and CDR2: MDHEN, SYDVKM. V lost 8 bases to trimming and J lost 9 bases, with 16 bases between them. The CDR3 protein is CASQFGAKAQYF. The CDR3 DNA reads as TGTGCCAGCCAGTTTGGTGCCAAGGCCCAGTACTTC.

At least ten counts were recorded for this clonotype. V is TRBV7-8 and J is TRBJ1-2, with D tentatively TRBD1 (5 bases). V shed 0 bases and J shed 8 bases, with 16 bases lying between them. Germline lookup yields CDR1 SGHVS and CDR2 FQNEAQ. CDR3 length: 15 amino acids. CDR3 amino acids: CASSLALRGGTGYTF. The CDR3 coding sequence is TGTGCCAGCAGCTTAGCCCTGCGGGGGGGGACCGGCTACACCTTC. The variable domain in full, with the rest retrieved from reference TRBV7-8 and TRBJ1-2, is GAGVSQSPRYKVAKRGQDVALRCDPISGHVSLFWYQQALGQGPEFLTYFQNEAQLDKSGLPSDRFFAERPEGSVSTLKIQRTQQEDSAVYLCASSLALRGGTGYTFGSGTRLTVV.

This clonotype was recorded many times. V usage is TRBV2 and J usage is TRBJ2-5; 14 bases agree with TRBD2. Trimming removed 6 bases from V and 9 bases from J; junction bases left unmatched: 18. Germline V gene sequence: CDR1 SNHLY, CDR2 FYNNEI. This CDR3 has 18 residues. The CDR3 nucleotides read TGTGCCAGCAGGTCGCCGGGACTAGCGGGGGCCGTTTATCGGGCCCAGTACTTC. It yields the protein CASRSPGLAGAVYRAQYF.

Many counts were recorded for this clonotype. This chain uses TRBV6-6 with TRBJ2-1; tentatively, D is TRBD2 (6 bases). Germline V gives CDR1 MNHNY, CDR2 SVGAGI (reference sequence). The CDR3 contains 14 residues. The germline V and J ends were trimmed by 5 bases and 4 bases, with 12 bases remaining between them. The CDR3 region is CASSRGIGYNEQFF. The DNA of the CDR3 is TGTGCCAGCAGTCGCGGGATCGGTTACAATGAGCAGTTCTTC.

This clonotype was observed at least ten times. The V call is TRBV28, the J call TRBJ2-7; 12 positions agree with TRBD2. Per the germline V gene, CDR1 is MDHEN and CDR2 is SYDVKM. The J segment lost 6 bases and the V segment lost 7 bases, leaving 10 bases of the junction unmatched. The CDR3 is 15 residues long. CDR3 amino acids: CASNPRLAGVSEQYF. CDR3 DNA sequence: TGTGCCAGCAACCCGAGACTAGCGGGAGTGAGCGAGCAGTACTTC.

The rearrangement uses TRBV29-1 and TRBJ2-7; a weak D match, TRBD2 (6 bases). The V gene lost 4 bases and the J gene lost 4 bases, with 11 bases spanning the gap. The germline V gene has CDR1 SQVTM and CDR2 ANQGSEA. CDR3 length: 12 residues. CDR3 nucleotide sequence: TGCAGCGTTGCGGGAGAGAAATACGAGCAGTACTTC. Translating it yields CSVAGEKYEQYF.

This clonotype came up many times. This chain links TRBV5-1 with TRBJ2-1; D may be TRBD2 (6 bases). Germline V lookup: CDR1 SGHRS, CDR2 YFSETQ. The CDR3 has 15 amino acids. V lost 5 bases and J 4 bases, leaving 16 bases between the germline ends. The CDR3 spells CASSPSGLEYNEQFF. CDR3 bases: TGCGCCAGCAGTCCCTCGGGACTGGAGTACAATGAGCAGTTCTTC.

This clonotype occurred many times. The chain links TRBV6-2 or TRBV6-3 to TRBJ2-5, with D perhaps matching TRBD1 (6 bases). The V gene lost 2 bases and the J gene lost 4 bases, with 11 bases spanning the gap. Germline lookup yields CDR1 MNHEY and CDR2 SVGEGT. This CDR3 has 14 amino acids. The CDR3 sequence: CASSYLVRGETQYF. In DNA form, the CDR3 reads TGTGCCAGCAGTTACCTAGTCAGGGGAGAGACCCAGTACTTC.

This clonotype was detected ten times or more. The chain carries TRBV5-4 and TRBJ2-1; 9 bases match TRBD2. The CDR3 is made up of 15 amino acids. J lost 8 bases, V lost 4 bases, and 10 bases had no gene match. From germline, CDR1 is SGHNT and CDR2 YYREEE (reference sequence). CDR3 sequence (DNA): TGTGCCAGCAGCGATGCGGCTAGCGGGACCTATGAGCAGTTCTTC. It is translated as CASSDAASGTYEQFF.